These 27 T cell receptor beta chains were sequenced from one sample in a study of vaccination effects on CD4 cells after COVID-19. Assay used: immunoSEQ multiplex PCR; TCRdb lists only in-frame clones, some missing. The sample consists of over 55,000 clones, approximately 71% of them appearing once. Sequencing in the ViraFEST assay came after antigen-specific CD4+ T cells had been expanded with viral peptide pools, which were used to stimulate PBMC. Subsequent to 10 days of culture, CD4+ T cells were isolated. Nucleocapsid antibodies were negative in the vaccine recipients, who had never had SARS-CoV-2 infection. Their recognized antigens are unknown. The specimen comprised CD4+ T cells from PBMCs cultured with HCoV-OC43 spike peptides, sampled before COVID-19 vaccination. Stated subset: HCoV-OC43 spike overlapping peptide pool stimulation. Source of these receptors: a human donor who received a COVID-19 vaccine.

This chain uses TRBV3-1 (or the pseudogene TRBV3-2) with TRBJ2-1, with TRBD1 matching 7 bases. The V segment lost 4 bases and the J segment 8 bases; nucleotides outside the gene matches: 8. The germline CDR1 and CDR2 sequences are LGHDT and YNNKEL (reference sequence). This CDR3 is built from 14 residues. CDR3 protein: CASSLVQGYHEQFF. The CDR3 coding sequence is TGTGCCAGCAGCCTCGTACAGGGGTACCATGAGCAGTTCTTC.

The rearrangement joins TRBV6-1 to TRBJ2-1; 8 nucleotides align to TRBD2. CDR1 and CDR2 (germline): MNHNS, SASEGT. The junction had 11 bases not matched to a gene; V was cut back by 4 bases and J by 6 bases. CDR3 length equals 16 residues. The CDR3 protein is CASSASRTSFPNEQFF. DNA for the CDR3: TGTGCCAGCAGTGCCTCGAGGACTAGCTTTCCCAATGAGCAGTTCTTC.

This clone showed up just a few times. V gene TRBV19 combines with J gene TRBJ1-2; TRBD1 might be the D (5 bases). Per germline, CDR1 LNHDA and CDR2 SQIVND (reference sequence). V dropped 5 bases and J dropped 1 base, with 17 bases sitting between them. The CDR3 totals 16 residues. The CDR3, as DNA: TGTGCCAGTAGTCGACAGCGCGGTATCAATAACTATGGCTACACCTTC. Translating it yields CASSRQRGINNYGYTF.

The chain recombines TRBV28 with TRBJ2-1; D is perhaps TRBD1 (6 bases). Germline V gives CDR1 MDHEN, CDR2 SYDVKM. Trimming left V 5 bases short and J 3 bases short, with 14 bases between. The CDR3 length is 15 residues. The CDR3 region has the DNA TGTGCCAGCAGTGAGACAGGTATGGGCTACAATGAGCAGTTCTTC. Protein: CASSETGMGYNEQFF.

This chain connects TRBV6-5 to TRBJ1-5; D ambiguous. Germline V CDR1 and CDR2: MNHEY, SVGAGI. Trimming shortened V by 6 bases and J by 4 bases, and 7 bases separated the two germline ends. CDR3 size: 12 residues. CDR3 protein: CASSHENQPQHF. CDR3 bases: TGTGCCAGCAGCCATGAGAATCAGCCCCAGCATTTT.

The chain employs TRBV6-6 and TRBJ1-2, with TRBD1 as a possible D gene (6 bases). The CDR3 runs to 15 residues. Germline-derived CDR1 and CDR2 are MNHNY and SVGAGI (reference sequence). The V end was cut by 3 bases, the J end by 0 bases, with 11 bases between. CDR3: CASSYRDTTNYGYTF. CDR3 bases: TGTGCCAGCAGTTATAGGGACACAACTAACTATGGCTACACCTTC.

The chain uses TRBV6-5 and TRBJ1-6, with D unclear. The CDR3 has 12 amino acids. Germline V lookup: CDR1 MNHEY, CDR2 SVGAGI. V was clipped by 10 bases and J by 7 bases, with 11 bases between them. The CDR3 loop is CATGRGNSPLHF. Here the CDR3 DNA reads TGTGCCACCGGACGGGGAAATTCACCCCTCCACTTT.

The rearrangement uses TRBV18 and TRBJ2-3, with D hard to call. Trimming cost V 3 bases and J 1 base, with 11 bases left between them. CDR3 length equals 15 residues. In germline, CDR1 is KGHSH, CDR2 LQKENI. CDR3 sequence: CASSPTGLGTDTQYF. The DNA of the CDR3 is TGTGCCAGCTCACCGACCGGCCTCGGCACAGATACGCAGTATTTT.

The chain uses TRBV23-1 and TRBJ1-2, with a tentative D call TRBD1 (5 bases). TRBV23-1 is assigned to the ORF class and has an uncertain function. The CDR3 is 14 residues long. Trimming left V 3 bases short and J 6 bases short, with 14 bases between. The CDR3 bases are TGCGCCAGCAGTCATCAACGGGGGTCTGATGGCTACACCTTC. Encoded protein: CASSHQRGSDGYTF.

V usage is TRBV12-5 and J usage is TRBJ1-3; D gene ambiguous. CDR3 length: 15 amino acids. Germline-derived CDR1 and CDR2 are LGHNT and FRNRAP. Deletions cut 2 bases from V and 2 bases from J, with 10 bases between. The CDR3 bases are TGTGCTAGTGGTTTGTTATTGGGCCCTGGAAACACCATATATTTT. Its translation is CASGLLLGPGNTIYF.

Written as DNA, the CDR3 is TGTGCCACCAGCAGAAGTCTAACAGGTGATAGCAATCAGCCCCAGCATTTT. Translating it yields CATSRSLTGDSNQPQHF. V is TRBV15 and J is TRBJ1-5, with a tentative D call TRBD1 (5 bases). Trimming removed 2 bases at V and 0 bases at J, with 14 bases between. Germline values: CDR1 LNHNV, CDR2 YYDKDF (reference sequence). The CDR3 length is 17 residues.

The V and J genes are TRBV19 and TRBJ2-1, with D tentatively TRBD2 (7 bases). The germline CDR1 and CDR2 sequences are LNHDA and SQIVND (reference sequence). Trimming cost V 9 bases and J 12 bases, with 24 bases left between them. The CDR3 consists of 14 residues. DNA for the CDR3: TGTGCCAGCCAGAATCCCGGGGGGCCAAGTGGGCAGTTCTTC. It yields the protein CASQNPGGPSGQFF.

The gene calls are TRBV28 and TRBJ2-1, with a weak D call TRBD2 (7 bases). V lost 3 bases to trimming and J lost 6 bases, with 18 bases between them. Per germline, CDR1 MDHEN and CDR2 SYDVKM. The CDR3 runs 16 residues. CDR3 in amino acids: CASSFSRGLFSNEQFF. CDR3 bases: TGTGCCAGCAGTTTCAGCAGGGGACTATTTAGCAATGAGCAGTTCTTC.

Of note for this clone: The identical CDR3 is also encoded by other nucleotide sequences in the sample. V and J are TRBV5-4 and TRBJ2-7; D gene ambiguous. This CDR3 spans 12 amino acids. Trimming removed 1 base at V and 3 bases at J, with 5 bases between. Looked up from germline, CDR1 is SGHNT and CDR2 is YYREEE (reference sequence). In DNA, the CDR3 is TGTGCCAGCAGCTTGAACAGCTACGAGCAGTACGTC. It specifies CASSLNSYEQYV.

The genes are TRBV5-1 and TRBJ2-5; 8 bases are a match to TRBD1. This CDR3 is built from 16 residues. J lost 5 bases, V lost 0 bases, and 9 bases had no gene match. The germline V gene encodes CDR1 SGHRS and CDR2 YFSETQ. DNA of the CDR3: TGCGCCAGCAGCTTGGACAGGGGGTTTGATGGGGAGACCCAGTACTTC. This codes for CASSLDRGFDGETQYF.

This clone occurred once. The CDR3 is CASSRLLGTYEQYV. The CDR3, as DNA: TGTGCCAGCAGTCGGCTCCTCGGAACCTACGAGCAGTACGTC. The genes are TRBV6-2 or TRBV6-3 and TRBJ2-7; unclear D gene. Per the germline V gene, CDR1 is MNHEY and CDR2 is SVGEGT. The V and J ends lost 5 bases and 2 bases respectively, with 13 bases between them. This CDR3 has 14 residues.

The chain links TRBV5-1 to TRBJ2-5, with a tentative D call TRBD2 (6 bases). Trimming pared 4 bases from V and 1 base from J, leaving 17 bases between. This CDR3 is built from 16 residues. Germline assignment: CDR1 SGHRS and CDR2 YFSETQ. CDR3 DNA sequence: TGCGCCAGCAGCGCAGGTGGAGGGTCGGCCCAAGAGACCCAGTACTTC. This translates into CASSAGGGSAQETQYF.

The chain recombines TRBV5-4 with TRBJ2-7, with 13 nucleotides matching TRBD2. The CDR3 extends over 16 amino acids. Per the germline V gene, CDR1 is SGHNT and CDR2 is YYREEE (reference sequence). Trimming cost V 4 bases and J 6 bases; bases outside gene matches: 10. CDR3 sequence: CASSPILAGGPGEQYV. In DNA, the CDR3 is TGTGCCAGCAGCCCCATACTAGCGGGGGGGCCCGGCGAGCAGTACGTC.

This chain uses TRBV2 with TRBJ1-5, with D hard to call. The CDR3 is 15 amino acids. V shed 4 bases and J shed 0 bases, with 10 bases lying between them. Germline V gene sequence: CDR1 SNHLY, CDR2 FYNNEI. The CDR3 DNA reads as TGTGCCAGCAGTGGGGTAGGGAATAGCAATCAGCCCCAGCATTTT. It translates to CASSGVGNSNQPQHF.

The V gene is TRBV3-1 (or the pseudogene TRBV3-2), the J gene TRBJ2-1, with D possibly called TRBD1 or TRBD2 (5 bases each). Trimming stripped 2 bases from V and 2 bases from J, with 16 bases between. Germline V gene data show CDR1 as LGHDT and CDR2 as YNNKEL (reference sequence). CDR3 size: 17 residues. The CDR3 loop is CASSQRGAAGPYNEQFF. The CDR3 bases are TGTGCCAGCAGCCAACGGGGCGCCGCGGGTCCCTACAATGAGCAGTTCTTC.

CDR3 DNA sequence: TGTGCCAGCAGCTTGGAGGGGGGCTACACCTTC. It specifies CASSLEGGYTF. V usage is TRBV5-6 and J usage is TRBJ1-2, with D maybe TRBD1 (5 bases). The CDR3 is 11 residues long. V lost 0 bases to trimming and J lost 8 bases, with 5 bases between them. Germline CDR1 is SGHDT and CDR2 is YYEEEE.

The chain links TRBV9 to TRBJ2-3; TRBD1 agrees at 8 bases. The CDR3 has 14 residues. Germline assignment: CDR1 SGDLS and CDR2 YYNGEE. Germline trimming cut 1 base from V and 5 bases from J; bases unmatched to any gene: 3. The CDR3 nucleotides read TGTGCCAGCAGCGTACAGGGGGCAAAAGATACGCAGTATTTT. It yields the protein CASSVQGAKDTQYF. Drawing the rest from reference TRBV9 and TRBJ2-3, the complete variable domain is DSGVTQTPKHLITATGQRVTLRCSPRSGDLSVYWYQQSLDQGLQFLIQYYNGEERAKGNILERFSAQQFPDLHSELNLSSLELGDSALYFCASSVQGAKDTQYFGPGTRLTVL.

The rearrangement links TRBV6-5 to TRBJ2-7, with 10 positions matching TRBD1. This CDR3 has 14 residues. Trimming removed 6 bases from V and 6 bases from J; junction bases left unmatched: 8. The germline CDR1 and CDR2 sequences are MNHEY and SVGAGI. The CDR3 is CASRRDRGGFEQYV. The DNA of the CDR3 is TGTGCCAGCAGGAGGGACAGGGGAGGATTCGAGCAGTACGTC.

The chain combines TRBV3-1 (or the pseudogene TRBV3-2) with TRBJ2-3, with a weak D call TRBD2 (7 bases). CDR1 and CDR2 from the germline V gene are LGHDT and YNNKEL (reference sequence). The CDR3 runs 18 residues. V gave up 2 bases and J gave up 3 bases, with 21 bases separating them. The CDR3 spells CASSQPPRRGGGTDTQYF. As DNA, the CDR3 is TGTGCCAGCAGCCAACCCCCAAGGAGAGGGGGAGGGACAGATACGCAGTATTTT.

This chain connects TRBV5-5 to TRBJ1-5, with D possibly being TRBD1 (5 bases). CDR1 SGHKS and CDR2 YYEKEE come from the germline V gene (reference sequence). CDR3 length: 15 residues. With 1 base removed from V and 4 bases from J, the gap between germline ends came to 12 bases. The CDR3 loop reads CASSLLSPGNQPQHF. DNA of the CDR3: TGTGCCAGCAGCTTGTTGTCCCCAGGGAATCAGCCCCAGCATTTT.

This clone was seen more than once but under ten times. V and J are TRBV27 and TRBJ2-2; 7 nucleotides agree with TRBD1. Germline CDR1 MNHEY, CDR2 SMNVEV (reference sequence). The CDR3 has 14 amino acids. Trimming at V came to 3 bases and at J to 7 bases, leaving 5 bases not matched to a gene. The DNA of the CDR3 is TGTGCCAGCAGTTTCGGACAGGCAGGCGGGGAGCTGTTTTTT. Translated: CASSFGQAGGELFF.

The V call is TRBV18, the J call TRBJ2-3; 9 bases are shared with TRBD1. CDR1 KGHSH and CDR2 LQKENI come from the germline V gene. This CDR3 comprises 13 residues. The V gene end was trimmed by 4 bases and the J gene end by 9 bases; junction bases not matched to a gene: 5. The CDR3 protein is CASSRDRAGTQYF. CDR3 in DNA: TGTGCCAGCTCACGGGACAGGGCAGGGACGCAGTATTTT.